The following is a T cell receptor beta chain sequence with its context. Its antigen remains unidentified. It has no much larger one-base neighbor in the sample; base qualities were not kept. The CDR3 regions of human TCRbeta chains were analyzed by immunosequencing. The study's own analysis went as follows. TCRs in the repertoires were compared against a reference library of SARS-CoV-2-specific TCRs that had been generated with the MIRA antigen-specificity platform. Breadth was defined as the fraction of unique TCRs that were SARS-CoV-2-associated. Depth was defined as the fraction of total T cells that were SARS-CoV-2-associated. Each spike-specific TCR was assigned to its reactive spike region and to a CD4 or CD8 class using the MIRA data. Log10-transformed breadth and depth values were compared by one-way ANOVA with Sidak's multiple comparisons tests. As stored in TCRdb, this immuneACCESS dataset retains in-frame rearrangements with V and J assigned. A fraction of the clones does not appear; measured against another copy, unresolved V genes explain less than half of the discrepancy, and the remainder lacks a known reason. D and trimming come from the DNA, and the V and J calls and clone size come from that table. For this sample the table gives 140,000 to 150,000 clones, of which around 87% were detected only once. The ten most abundant clones make up roughly 1.7% of the sample.

The time point label here, explained by the study, means: baseline before first vaccination. Vaccinee samples were obtained from the UK trials COV001 and COV002, which included a single-blind randomized controlled phase 2/3 trial of AZD1222 (ChAdOx1 nCoV-19) in healthy adults. For TCRbeta chain sequencing, PBMC samples from trial participants were taken at day 0 and at day 28 after the second dose. Taken from cysteine to phenylalanine, the CDR3 has 12 residues. The CDR3 DNA has 36 bases and is translated from base 1. The germline ends are 12 bases apart after V is trimmed by 11 bases and J by 7 bases. Reading the germline V gene gives CDR1 MNHEY and CDR2 SVGAGI. This sample was taken from a study of T cell responses to AZD1222 COVID-19 vaccine (dated by TCRdb to the early 2020s). Broadly, across the study: AZD1222 recipients with second doses at about 4 weeks or about 12 weeks were pooled, because spike-specific TCR depth and breadth did not differ between schedules. A total of 240 or so trial participants underwent TCR sequencing, of whom around 210 had received two doses of AZD1222 and some 25 had received two doses of the MenACWY control vaccine. Trial participants were enrolled by age into subgroups of 18-55, 56-69 and 70-plus years, and around 150, 29 and 61 TCR-sequenced participants, respectively, were included in these subgroups. The research as a whole found: Conclusions about previously exposed vaccinees were limited because only a handful of AZD1222 recipients were SARS-CoV-2 seropositive at baseline. Because no day 14 peak-response samples were available, the repertoires could be characterized only after the peak T cell response. The 56-69-year group was small, and its depth increase did not reach significance, likely because of low power. Participants were mostly white British and included more females than males, and it was suggested by the authors that clonal diversity may have been underestimated. Reportedly, close to half of the unique spike-specific TCRs recognized epitopes lying outside the regions that are mutated in the B.1.351 and B.1.1.7 variants. The whole spike protein was spanned by vaccine-associated CD4 TCRs, and dominant responses were seen in regions 160-218 and 743-854. A significant rise in spike-specific TCR breadth and depth was observed after two AZD1222 doses relative to day 0 and relative to MenACWY recipients.

The sequences come from peripheral blood, collected on day 0 of AZD1222 vaccination. The chain couples TRBV6-5 to TRBJ1-6, and perhaps TRBD1 as D gene, on 5 matching bases. The sequence was obtained from an adult in good health. This receptor has the CDR3 CACRGGNSPLHF. The sequenced DNA is TGTGCCTGCCGGGGGGGAAATTCACCCCTCCACTTT.